The 10 T cell receptor beta chains reported below all come from one sample, sequenced in a study of metastatic and nonmetastatic thyroid tumors. Ahead of thyroid surgery, no patient had received treatment of any kind. TCRdb called clones again from the PCR reads with MiXCR. The table shows several thousand clones, with 14% to 15% occurring only once. Sample: blood. The receptors derive from a female donor with papillary thyroid cancer or a benign thyroid nodule (not recorded which). Some clones in this sample may be carry-over from other donors' samples.

This clone is categorized as medium-sized. V and J are TRBV19 and TRBJ2-1, with a weak D call TRBD2 (5 bases). Germline V gene lookup returns CDR1 LNHDA and CDR2 SQIVND (reference sequence). The CDR3 has 15 residues. V was pared by 6 bases and J by 6 bases, with 18 bases between. The CDR3 DNA reads TGTGCCAGTAGCCCGACTAAGCGGCGAGGCAATGAGCAGTTCTTC. Its translation: CASSPTKRRGNEQFF.

The chain couples TRBV12-3 or TRBV12-4 to TRBJ2-3; unclear D gene. There are 12 residues in the CDR3. V lost 1 base to trimming and J lost 5 bases, with 4 bases between them. The CDR3 sequence: CASSLGGDTQYF. In nucleotides, the CDR3 is TGTGCCAGCAGTTTAGGGGGAGATACGCAGTATTTT.

This clone was seen ten or more times. The chain couples TRBV14 to TRBJ2-1; D ambiguous. V was trimmed by 4 bases and J by 2 bases, leaving 18 bases between them. CDR3 length: 17 residues. In germline, CDR1 is SGHDN, CDR2 FVKESK. As DNA, the CDR3 is TGTGCCAGCAGCCCGAGGACGGGCGTCCACCCCTACAATGAGCAGTTCTTC. Translating gives CASSPRTGVHPYNEQFF.

The table lists this clone with many counts. J is TRBJ1-3 and V is TRBV7-8, with a possible D match to TRBD1 (6 bases). The CDR3 has 14 residues. Trimming shortened V by 4 bases and J by 4 bases, and 11 bases separated the two germline ends. Looked up from germline, CDR1 is SGHVS and CDR2 is FQNEAQ. The CDR3 is CASSSGVVGNTIYF. The CDR3 DNA is TGTGCCAGCAGCTCAGGGGTTGTCGGAAACACCATATATTTT.

This clone was counted a few times. The CDR3 nucleotides read TGTGCCAGCAGTTTGGAAGCGGGGGGTTACAATGAGCAGTTCTTC. It specifies CASSLEAGGYNEQFF. The chain employs TRBV28 and TRBJ2-1, with 9 bases identical to TRBD2. The CDR3 is made up of 15 amino acids. Germline V lookup: CDR1 MDHEN, CDR2 SYDVKM. Trimming took 3 bases from V and 4 from J; bases not matched to a gene: 4. Full variable domain (rest looked up from reference TRBV28 and TRBJ2-1): DVKVTQSSRYLVKRTGEKVFLECVQDMDHENMFWYRQDPGLGLRLIYFSYDVKMKEKGDIPEGYSVSREKKERFSLILESASTNQTSMYLCASSLEAGGYNEQFFGPGTRLTVL.

The chain links TRBV6-1 to TRBJ2-1, with D perhaps TRBD2 (6 bases). Trimming pared 7 bases from V and 9 bases from J, leaving 13 bases between. Germline-derived CDR1 and CDR2 are MNHNS and SASEGT. This CDR3 has 12 residues. CDR3 sequence (DNA): TGTGCCAGCACCCCCGGGGGTGTTGAGCAGTTCTTC. It yields the protein CASTPGGVEQFF.

This clone was seen at least ten times. The rearrangement uses TRBV3-1 and TRBJ2-3; no firm D call. Germline CDR1 and CDR2: LGHDT and YNNKEL (reference sequence). The CDR3 consists of 15 residues. V was clipped by 3 bases and J by 0 bases, with 10 bases between them. The CDR3: CASSQTIISTDTQYF. The CDR3 bases are TGTGCCAGCAGCCAGACCATTATTAGCACAGATACGCAGTATTTT.

This clone has at least ten counts. The chain uses TRBV9 and TRBJ1-2; D remains unclear. Germline V gene sequence: CDR1 SGDLS, CDR2 YYNGEE. The CDR3 runs to 13 residues. Between the trimmed V and J ends, which lost 3 bases and 1 base, there was a span of 7 bases. The CDR3 DNA follows: TGTGCCAGCAGCGCCTCCTTTAACTATGGCTACACCTTC. Its translation is CASSASFNYGYTF. Looking up the rest from reference TRBV9 and TRBJ1-2 gives the full variable domain: DSGVTQTPKHLITATGQRVTLRCSPRSGDLSVYWYQQSLDQGLQFLIQYYNGEERAKGNILERFSAQQFPDLHSELNLSSLELGDSALYFCASSASFNYGYTFGSGTRLTVV.

The chain couples TRBV11-1 to TRBJ2-3; D is perhaps TRBD1 (6 bases). Germline values: CDR1 SGHAT, CDR2 FQDESV (reference sequence). The CDR3 contains 15 residues. The ends were cut back, 3 bases at V and 4 bases at J, with 14 bases in the middle. This chain's CDR3 is CASSFGYRVSDTQYF. In nucleotides, the CDR3 is TGTGCCAGCAGCTTCGGCTACAGGGTGTCAGATACGCAGTATTTT.

Ten or more counts support this clone. The genes are TRBV7-9 and TRBJ2-5; 7 positions agree with TRBD2. CDR1 and CDR2 from the germline V gene are SEHNR and FQNEAQ (reference sequence). Trimming took 0 bases from V and 4 from J; bases not matched to a gene: 2. The CDR3 totals 14 residues. As DNA, the CDR3 is TGTGCCAGCAGCTTAGCGGGAGGGCGAGAGACCCAGTACTTC. This sequence encodes CASSLAGGRETQYF. Together with reference TRBV7-9 and TRBJ2-5, the CDR3 gives the full variable domain: DTGVSQNPRHKITKRGQNVTFRCDPISEHNRLYWYRQTLGQGPEFLTYFQNEAQLEKSRLLSDRFSAERPKGSFSTLEIQRTEQGDSAMYLCASSLAGGRETQYFGPGTRLLVL.